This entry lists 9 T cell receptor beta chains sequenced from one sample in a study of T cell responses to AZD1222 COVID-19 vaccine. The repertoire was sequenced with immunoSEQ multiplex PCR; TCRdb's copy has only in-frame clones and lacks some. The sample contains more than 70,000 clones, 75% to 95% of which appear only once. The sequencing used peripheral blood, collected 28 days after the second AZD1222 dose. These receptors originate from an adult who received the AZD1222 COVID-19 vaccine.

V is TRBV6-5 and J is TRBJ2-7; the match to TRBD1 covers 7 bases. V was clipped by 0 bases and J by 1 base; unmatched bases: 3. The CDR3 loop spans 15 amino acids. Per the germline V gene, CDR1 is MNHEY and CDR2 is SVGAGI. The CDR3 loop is CASSYSRGLSYEQYF. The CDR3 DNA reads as TGTGCCAGCAGTTACTCGAGGGGGCTTTCCTACGAGCAGTACTTC.

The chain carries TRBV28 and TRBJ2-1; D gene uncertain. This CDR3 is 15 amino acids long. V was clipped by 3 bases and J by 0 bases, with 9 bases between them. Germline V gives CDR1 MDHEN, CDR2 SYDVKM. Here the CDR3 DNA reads TGTGCCAGCAGTTTGACTTACAGCTCCTACAATGAGCAGTTCTTC. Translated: CASSLTYSSYNEQFF.

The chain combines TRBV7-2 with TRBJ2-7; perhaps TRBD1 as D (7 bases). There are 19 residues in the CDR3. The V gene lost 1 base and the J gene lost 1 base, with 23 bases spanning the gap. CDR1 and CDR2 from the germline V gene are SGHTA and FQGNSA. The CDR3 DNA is TGTGCCAGCAGCTTAGAGTTTGCCAGGGGGGCCGGATTATCCTACGAGCAGTACTTC. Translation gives CASSLEFARGAGLSYEQYF.

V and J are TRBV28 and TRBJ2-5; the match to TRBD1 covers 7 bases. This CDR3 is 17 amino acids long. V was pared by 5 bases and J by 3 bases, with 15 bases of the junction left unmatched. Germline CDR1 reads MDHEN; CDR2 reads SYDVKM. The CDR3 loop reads CASSIPPRDSSEETQYF. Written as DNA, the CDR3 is TGTGCCAGCAGTATACCCCCTCGGGACAGCTCTGAAGAGACCCAGTACTTC.

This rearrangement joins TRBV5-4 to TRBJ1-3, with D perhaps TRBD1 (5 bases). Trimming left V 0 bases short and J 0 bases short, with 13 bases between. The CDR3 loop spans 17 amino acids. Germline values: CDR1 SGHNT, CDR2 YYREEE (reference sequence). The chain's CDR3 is CASSLGGGALSGNTIYF. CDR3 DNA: TGTGCCAGCAGCTTGGGGGGAGGGGCCCTCTCTGGAAACACCATATATTTT.

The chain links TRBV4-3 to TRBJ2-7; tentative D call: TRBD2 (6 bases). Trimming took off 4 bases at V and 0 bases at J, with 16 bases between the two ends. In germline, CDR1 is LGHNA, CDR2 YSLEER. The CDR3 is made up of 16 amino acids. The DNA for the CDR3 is TGCGCCAGCAGCCGGGGCACAGCGGGCTACTCCTACGAGCAGTACTTC. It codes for CASSRGTAGYSYEQYF.

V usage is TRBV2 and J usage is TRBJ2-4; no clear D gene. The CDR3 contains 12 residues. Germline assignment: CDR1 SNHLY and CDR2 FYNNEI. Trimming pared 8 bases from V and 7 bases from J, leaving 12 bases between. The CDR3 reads CASQSQRNIQYF. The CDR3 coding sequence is TGTGCCAGCCAATCCCAACGGAACATTCAGTACTTC.

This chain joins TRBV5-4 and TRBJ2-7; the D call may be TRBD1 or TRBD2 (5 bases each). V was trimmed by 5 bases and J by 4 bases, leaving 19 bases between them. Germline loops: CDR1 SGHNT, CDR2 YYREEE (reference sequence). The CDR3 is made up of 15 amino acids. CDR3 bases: TGTGCCAGCAGTCTTCCTAGGCCGGGGCAATACGAGCAGTACTTC. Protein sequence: CASSLPRPGQYEQYF.

The CDR3 coding sequence is TGTGCCAGCAGCCAAGATGGGGGGCCTAATGAAAAACTGTTTTTT. Protein sequence: CASSQDGGPNEKLFF. The genes are TRBV3-1 (or the pseudogene TRBV3-2) and TRBJ1-4, with D tentatively TRBD1 (6 bases). Trimming shortened V by 0 bases and J by 3 bases, and 8 bases separated the two germline ends. The CDR3 has 15 amino acids. Germline-derived CDR1 and CDR2 are LGHDT and YNNKEL (reference sequence).